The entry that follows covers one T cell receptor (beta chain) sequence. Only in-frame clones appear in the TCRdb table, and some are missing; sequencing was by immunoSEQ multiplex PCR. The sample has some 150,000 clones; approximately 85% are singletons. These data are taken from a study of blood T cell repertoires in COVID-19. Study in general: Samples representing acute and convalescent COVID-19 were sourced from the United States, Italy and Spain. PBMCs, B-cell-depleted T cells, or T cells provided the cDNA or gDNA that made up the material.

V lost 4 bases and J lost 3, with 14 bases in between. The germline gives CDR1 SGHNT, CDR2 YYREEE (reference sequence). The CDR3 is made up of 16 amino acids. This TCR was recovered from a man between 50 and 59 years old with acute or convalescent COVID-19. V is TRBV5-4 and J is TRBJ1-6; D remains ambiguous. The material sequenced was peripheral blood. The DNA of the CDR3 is TGTGCCAGCAGCCTAGGAGTTGTAGACTATAATTCACCCCTCCACTTT. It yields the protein CASSLGVVDYNSPLHF.